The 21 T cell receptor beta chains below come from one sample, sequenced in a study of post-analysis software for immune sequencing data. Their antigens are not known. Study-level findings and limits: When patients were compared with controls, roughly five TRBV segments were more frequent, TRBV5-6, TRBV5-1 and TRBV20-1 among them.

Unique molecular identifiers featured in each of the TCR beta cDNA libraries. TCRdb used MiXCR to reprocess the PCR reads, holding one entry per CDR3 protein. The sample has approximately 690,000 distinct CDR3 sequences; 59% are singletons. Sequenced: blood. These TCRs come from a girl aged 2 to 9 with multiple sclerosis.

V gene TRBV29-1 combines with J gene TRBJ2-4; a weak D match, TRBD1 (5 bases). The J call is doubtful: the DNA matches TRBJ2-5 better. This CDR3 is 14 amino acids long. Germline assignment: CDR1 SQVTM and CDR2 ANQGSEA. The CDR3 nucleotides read TGCAGCGTCGTACGGACATTTCGCCAAGAGACCCAGTACTTC. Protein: CSVVRTFRQETQYF.

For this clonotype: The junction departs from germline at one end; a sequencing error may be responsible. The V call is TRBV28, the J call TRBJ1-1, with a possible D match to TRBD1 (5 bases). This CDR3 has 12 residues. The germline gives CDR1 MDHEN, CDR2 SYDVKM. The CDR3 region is CACSSLGAEAFF. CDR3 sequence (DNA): TGTGCCTGCAGTTCCCTGGGGGCTGAAGCTTTCTTT.

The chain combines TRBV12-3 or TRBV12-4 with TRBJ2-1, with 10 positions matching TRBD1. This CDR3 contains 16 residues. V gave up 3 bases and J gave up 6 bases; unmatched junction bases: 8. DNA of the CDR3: TGTGCCAGCAGTTTCCTCCGGGACAGGGGTGGCAATGAGCAGTTCTTC. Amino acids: CASSFLRDRGGNEQFF.

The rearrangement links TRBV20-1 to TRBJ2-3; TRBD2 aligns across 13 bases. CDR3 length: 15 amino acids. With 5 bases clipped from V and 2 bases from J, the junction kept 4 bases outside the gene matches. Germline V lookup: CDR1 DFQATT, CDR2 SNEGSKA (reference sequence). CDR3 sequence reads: CSAVGLAGDTDTQYF. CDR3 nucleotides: TGCAGTGCTGTAGGACTAGCGGGGGACACAGATACGCAGTATTTT.

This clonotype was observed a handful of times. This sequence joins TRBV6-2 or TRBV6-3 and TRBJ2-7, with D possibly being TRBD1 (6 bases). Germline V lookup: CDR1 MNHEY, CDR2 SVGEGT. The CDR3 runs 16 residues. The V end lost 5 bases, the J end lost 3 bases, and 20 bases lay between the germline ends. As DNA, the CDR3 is TGTGCCAGCAGTCCTCTAGGACAGCTTATCGGCTACGAGCAGTACTTC. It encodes CASSPLGQLIGYEQYF.

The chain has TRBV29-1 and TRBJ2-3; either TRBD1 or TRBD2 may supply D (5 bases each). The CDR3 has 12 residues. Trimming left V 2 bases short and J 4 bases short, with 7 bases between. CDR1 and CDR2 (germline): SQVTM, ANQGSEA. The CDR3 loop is CSVERDPDTQYF. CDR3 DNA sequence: TGCAGCGTTGAACGGGACCCAGATACGCAGTATTTT.

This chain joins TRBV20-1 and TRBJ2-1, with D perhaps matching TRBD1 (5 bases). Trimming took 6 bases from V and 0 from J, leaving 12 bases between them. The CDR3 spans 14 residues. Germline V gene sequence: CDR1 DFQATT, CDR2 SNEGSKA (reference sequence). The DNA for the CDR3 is TGCAGTGCGATTACAGGTTCCTCCTACAATGAGCAGTTCTTC. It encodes CSAITGSSYNEQFF.

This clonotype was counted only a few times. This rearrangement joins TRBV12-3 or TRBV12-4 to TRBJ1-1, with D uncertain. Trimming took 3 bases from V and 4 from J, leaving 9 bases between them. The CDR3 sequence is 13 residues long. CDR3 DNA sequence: TGTGCCAGCAGTTTGGAGGCGGGCACTGAAGCTTTCTTT. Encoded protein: CASSLEAGTEAFF.

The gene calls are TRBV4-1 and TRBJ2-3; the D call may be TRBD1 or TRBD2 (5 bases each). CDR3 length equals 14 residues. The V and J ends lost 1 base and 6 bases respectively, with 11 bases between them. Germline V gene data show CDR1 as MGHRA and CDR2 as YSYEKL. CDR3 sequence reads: CASSQGDRRDTQYF. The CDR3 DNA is TGCGCCAGCAGCCAAGGGGACCGCAGGGATACGCAGTATTTT.

The chain's CDR3 is CASSQGTQYF. DNA for the CDR3: TGCGCCAGCAGTCAGGGTACGCAGTATTTT. V is TRBV10-2 and J is TRBJ2-3; D might be TRBD1 (5 bases). This CDR3 is built from 10 residues. The V gene's germline CDR1 is WSHSY and CDR2 SAAADI. Trimming pared 5 bases from V and 8 bases from J, leaving 5 bases between.

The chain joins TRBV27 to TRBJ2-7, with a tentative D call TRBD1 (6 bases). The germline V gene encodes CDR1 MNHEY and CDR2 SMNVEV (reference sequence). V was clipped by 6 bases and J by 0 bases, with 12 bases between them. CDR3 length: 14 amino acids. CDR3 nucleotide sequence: TGTGCCAGCAGACCCATGACAGGCTCCTACGAGCAGTACTTC. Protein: CASRPMTGSYEQYF.

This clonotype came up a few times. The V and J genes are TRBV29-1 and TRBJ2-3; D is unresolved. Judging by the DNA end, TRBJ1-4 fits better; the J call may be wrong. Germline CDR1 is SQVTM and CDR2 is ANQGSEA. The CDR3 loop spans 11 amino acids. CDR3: CSVGTDEKLFF. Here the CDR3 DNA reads TGCAGCGTTGGAACAGACGAAAAACTGTTTTTT.

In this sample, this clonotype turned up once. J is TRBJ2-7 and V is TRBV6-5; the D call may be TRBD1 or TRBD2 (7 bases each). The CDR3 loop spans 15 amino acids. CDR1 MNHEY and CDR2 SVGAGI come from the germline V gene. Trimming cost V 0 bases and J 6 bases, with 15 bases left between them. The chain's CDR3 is CASSYSGGGTAEQYF. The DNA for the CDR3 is TGTGCCAGCAGTTACTCAGGGGGGGGGACAGCCGAGCAGTACTTC.

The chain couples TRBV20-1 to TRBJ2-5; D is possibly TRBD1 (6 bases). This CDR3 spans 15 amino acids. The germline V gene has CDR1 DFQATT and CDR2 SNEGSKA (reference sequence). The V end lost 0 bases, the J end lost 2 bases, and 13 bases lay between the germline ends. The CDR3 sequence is CSAREARGTQETQYF. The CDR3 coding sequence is TGCAGTGCTAGAGAGGCCAGGGGCACACAAGAGACCCAGTACTTC.

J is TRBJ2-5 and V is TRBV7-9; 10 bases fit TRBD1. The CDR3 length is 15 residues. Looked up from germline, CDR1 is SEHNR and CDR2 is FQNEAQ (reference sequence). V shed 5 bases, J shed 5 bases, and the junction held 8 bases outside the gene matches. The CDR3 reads CASSQPTGGRETQYF. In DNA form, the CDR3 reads TGTGCCAGCAGCCAACCGACAGGGGGCAGGGAGACCCAGTACTTC.

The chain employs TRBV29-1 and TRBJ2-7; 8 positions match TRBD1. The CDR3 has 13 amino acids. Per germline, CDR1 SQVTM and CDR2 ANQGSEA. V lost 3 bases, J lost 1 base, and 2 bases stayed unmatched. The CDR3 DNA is TGCAGCGTTGAGGGACAGGAGTCCTACGAGCAGTACTTC. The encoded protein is CSVEGQESYEQYF.

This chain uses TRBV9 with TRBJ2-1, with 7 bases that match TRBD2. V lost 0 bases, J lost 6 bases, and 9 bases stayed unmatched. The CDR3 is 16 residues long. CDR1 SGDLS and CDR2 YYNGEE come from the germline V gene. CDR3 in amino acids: CASSVGGGTGGNEQFF. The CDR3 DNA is TGTGCCAGCAGCGTAGGGGGCGGGACGGGGGGCAATGAGCAGTTCTTC.

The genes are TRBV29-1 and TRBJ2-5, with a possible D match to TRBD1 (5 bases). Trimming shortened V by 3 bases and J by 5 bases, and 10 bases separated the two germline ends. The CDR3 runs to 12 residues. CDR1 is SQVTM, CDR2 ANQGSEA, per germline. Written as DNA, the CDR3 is TGCAGCGTTGACAGGGTCGGGGAGACCCAGTACTTC. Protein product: CSVDRVGETQYF. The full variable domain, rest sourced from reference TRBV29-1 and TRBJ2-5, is SAVISQKPSRDICQRGTSLTIQCQVDSQVTMMFWYRQQPGQSLTLIATANQGSEATYESGFVIDKFPISRPNLTFSTLTVSNMSPEDSSIYLCSVDRVGETQYFGPGTRLLVL.

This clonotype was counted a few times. The CDR3 nucleotides are TGTGCCAGCAGCTTAGTAGGAGGGGGGGGAGAGACCCAGTACTTC. It encodes CASSLVGGGGETQYF. The chain is built from TRBV7-2 and TRBJ2-5, with D possibly matching TRBD2 (7 bases). The germline V gene encodes CDR1 SGHTA and CDR2 FQGNSA. Trimming took off 1 base at V and 4 bases at J, with 13 bases between the two ends. CDR3 length: 15 amino acids.

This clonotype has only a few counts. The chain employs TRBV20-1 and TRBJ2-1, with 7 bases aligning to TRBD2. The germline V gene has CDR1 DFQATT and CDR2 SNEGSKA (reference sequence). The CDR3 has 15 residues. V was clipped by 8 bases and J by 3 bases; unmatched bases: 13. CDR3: CSTKLDGGYYNEQFF. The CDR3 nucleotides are TGCAGTACCAAACTTGACGGGGGGTACTACAATGAGCAGTTCTTC.

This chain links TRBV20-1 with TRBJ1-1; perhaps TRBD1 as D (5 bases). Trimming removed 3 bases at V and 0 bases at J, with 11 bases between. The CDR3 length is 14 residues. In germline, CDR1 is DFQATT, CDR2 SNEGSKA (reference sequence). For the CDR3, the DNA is TGCAGTGCTAGTCGGGGCGGAATGAACACTGAAGCTTTCTTT. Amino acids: CSASRGGMNTEAFF.